The clone carrying this T cell receptor (beta chain) has a handful of counts. The data were taken from a study of blood T cell repertoires in COVID-19. Study details: Sources were T cells, B-cell-depleted T cells, or PBMCs; the material itself was cDNA or gDNA.

Trimming pared 4 bases from V and 2 bases from J, leaving 8 bases between. CDR1 and CDR2 (germline): KGHSH, LQKENI. This CDR3 comprises 14 residues. The assay was immunoSEQ multiplex PCR, and TCRdb's table has in-frame clones only and misses some. Of 350,000 or so clones listed, about nine tenths are singletons. This sequence was found in a woman aged 25 to 39 who had been exposed to COVID-19. The rearrangement links TRBV18 to TRBJ1-4; D gene ambiguous. Sequencing was done on a sample of PBMCs or T cells enriched from blood (not recorded which). CDR3 region: CASSRGETNEKLFF. Here the CDR3 DNA reads TGTGCCAGCTCACGTGGGGAGACTAATGAAAAACTGTTTTTT.